The rows below give T cell receptor beta chains drawn from one sample of a study of blood T cell repertoires in COVID-19. The method was immunoSEQ multiplex PCR; TCRdb's version includes in-frame clones alone and lacks a portion of them. The table has 90,000 to 95,000 clones, 80% to 90% seen once. Sequencing used peripheral blood. Receptor source: a woman aged 70 to 79 with acute or convalescent COVID-19. Both conserved end residues are part of each CDR3. A D gene is named only where the DNA matches it firmly. The size of a clone is reported for some rows only, either as once, few or many, or as a class for expanded clones.

J | size | D | V | DNA | CDR3
TRBJ2-3 | once | TRBD2 | TRBV10-1 | TGCGCCAGCAGTGAGTCGAGGAGCGGGGACACAGATACGCAGTATTTT | CASSESRSGDTDTQYF
TRBJ2-1 | . | TRBD2 | TRBV4-1 | TGCGCCAGCATTTTCTGGCGGGGGGGCTTCTGGAATGAGCAGTTCTTC | CASIFWRGGFWNEQFF
TRBJ2-1 | . | . | TRBV30 | TGTGCCTGCACTCGGGACTTAACTTACAATGAGCAGTTCTTC | CACTRDLTYNEQFF
TRBJ2-1 | . | . | TRBV5-6 | TGTGCCAGCAGCTTGTTGCGGGAGCAGTTCTTC | CASSLLREQFF
TRBJ1-6 | . | TRBD1 | TRBV2 | TGTGCCAGCAGTGAATGGGACAGGGGTTCACCCCTCCACTTT | CASSEWDRGSPLHF
TRBJ2-7 | . | . | TRBV5-1 | TGCGCCAGCAGCCCGGACACGGTCGCCTACGAGCAGTACTTC | CASSPDTVAYEQYF
TRBJ2-1 | . | TRBD2 | TRBV6-2/TRBV6-3 | TGTGCCAGCAGTTACTCACCACTAGCGGGGATATACAATGAGCAGTTCTTC | CASSYSPLAGIYNEQFF
TRBJ2-1 | few | TRBD2 | TRBV7-3 | TGTGCCAGCAGCTTACAAGCGGGAGGGAACAATGAGCAGTTCTTC | CASSLQAGGNNEQFF
TRBJ2-7 | . | TRBD2 | TRBV6-6 | TGTGCCACCAAGGAGTCCAGCGGGGCTGTCGAGCAGTACTTC | CATKESSGAVEQYF
TRBJ2-2 | . | . | TRBV27 | TGTGCCAGCAGTTTTTACAGTACGAACACCGGGGAGCTGTTTTTT | CASSFYSTNTGELFF
TRBJ1-2 | once | TRBD1 | TRBV28 | TGTGCCAGCAGTGAAGCAGGGGGTAGCTATGGCTACACCTTC | CASSEAGGSYGYTF
TRBJ2-2 | . | . | TRBV21-1 | TGTGCCAGCAATACCCCGGGACAGGGAAGTCGGGGGGAGCTGTTTTTT | CASNTPGQGSRGELFF
TRBJ2-5 | . | TRBD2 | TRBV7-3 | TGTGCCAGCAGCCAACTAGCGGCGGAGACCCAGTACTTC | CASSQLAAETQYF
TRBJ2-7 | . | TRBD2 | TRBV3-1/TRBV3-2 | TGTGCCAGCAAGAAAGGGACTAGCGGGGGCGACCTCTACGAGCAGTACTTC | CASKKGTSGGDLYEQYF
TRBJ1-4 | . | . | TRBV19 | TGTGCCAGTAGTTCACAGGCTAATGAAAAACTGTTTTTT | CASSSQANEKLFF
TRBJ1-1 | . | . | TRBV3-1/TRBV3-2 | TGTGCCAGCAGCCCTACGTGGGGGCAGGGCGTGAACACTGAAGCTTTCTTT | CASSPTWGQGVNTEAFF
TRBJ1-2 | . | . | TRBV14 | TGTGCCAGCAGCCAAGATTCACGGGCGGGGGGCTACACCTTC | CASSQDSRAGGYTF
TRBJ2-2 | few | TRBD2 | TRBV7-3 | TGTGCCAGCAGCCGCGGACTAGCTGGCACCGGGGAGCTGTTTTTT | CASSRGLAGTGELFF
TRBJ2-5 | . | TRBD2 | TRBV5-1 | TGCGCCAGCAGCTCGAGCGGGGGTACCCAAGAGACCCAGTACTTC | CASSSSGGTQETQYF
TRBJ2-3 | . | . | TRBV3-1/TRBV3-2 | TGTGCCAGCAGCCAAGATAGTACGTGGCGGGATACGCAGTATTTT | CASSQDSTWRDTQYF
TRBJ2-7 | once | . | TRBV2 | TGTGCCAGCGGGGCGGACGTCGCGTACGAGCAGTACTTC | CASGADVAYEQYF
TRBJ1-2 | once | . | TRBV21-1 | TGTGCCAGCAGCAAACAGGGATGCGATGGCTACACCTTC | CASSKQGCDGYTF
TRBJ2-7 | . | TRBD2 | TRBV28 | TGTGCCAGCAGGCTAGCGGGAGCGGATCCGTACTTC | CASRLAGADPYF
TRBJ2-3 | . | TRBD2 | TRBV9 | TGTGCCAGCAGCGTCGGACTAGCGGGAGAAACAGATACGCAGTATTTT | CASSVGLAGETDTQYF
TRBJ1-5 | . | . | TRBV6-2/TRBV6-3 | TGTGCCAGCAGTTACGAGAATCAGCCCCAGCATTTT | CASSYENQPQHF
TRBJ2-1 | . | TRBD2 | TRBV29-1 | TGCAGCGCAGGACGACTAGCGCTAAACAATGAGCAGTTCTTC | CSAGRLALNNEQFF
TRBJ2-7 | once | TRBD1 | TRBV6-1 | TGTGCCAGCAGTGAAGGGCGGCAGGGGGCCAACGAGCAGTACTTC | CASSEGRQGANEQYF
TRBJ1-1 | . | . | TRBV5-1 | TGCGCCAGCAGCTTGGCCGGGGGGAACACTGAAGCTTTCTTT | CASSLAGGNTEAFF
TRBJ1-5 | . | TRBD1 | TRBV28 | TGTGCCAGCAGCACGGACAGGGCTCCAAATCAGCCCCAGCATTTT | CASSTDRAPNQPQHF
TRBJ1-1 | . | . | TRBV5-5 | TGTGCCAGCAGCTTGGGCGGGCCCTACAAGGCTGAAGCTTTCTTT | CASSLGGPYKAEAFF
TRBJ2-7 | . | . | TRBV7-2 | TGTGCCAGCAGCTTATCGGCAGGGGCCTACGAGCAGTACTTC | CASSLSAGAYEQYF
TRBJ1-4 | . | TRBD1 | TRBV5-1 | TGCGCCAGCAGCCCCCGGACAGGGGGGAGGGAAAAACTGTTTTTT | CASSPRTGGREKLFF
TRBJ2-5 | . | TRBD2 | TRBV5-4 | TGTGCCAGCAGCCCCCAGACTAGCCCGGATCAAGAGACCCAGTACTTC | CASSPQTSPDQETQYF
TRBJ2-1 | few | TRBD1 | TRBV2 | TGTGCCAGCACCAAGTGGGGACCGGGACAGGGAGTCAATGAGCAGTTCTTC | CASTKWGPGQGVNEQFF
TRBJ1-1 | . | . | TRBV4-1 | TGCGCCAGCAGCCAAGAGGCAGGGGAACCTAGGGTAAGAGAAGCTTTCTTT | CASSQEAGEPRVREAFF
TRBJ2-7 | . | . | TRBV27 | TGTGCCAGCAGTTTCCGACTGGGGAGCCGAACTGTCTACGAGCAGTACTTC | CASSFRLGSRTVYEQYF
TRBJ1-5 | . | TRBD1 | TRBV10-3 | TGTGCCACCACCCCAGGGACAGGCATCAATCAGCCCCAGCATTTT | CATTPGTGINQPQHF
TRBJ2-3 | once | TRBD1 | TRBV20-1 | TGCAGTGCTAGTGGGGTCGGGACAGGGGGTTCGGATACGCAGTATTTT | CSASGVGTGGSDTQYF
TRBJ1-2 | . | . | TRBV12-3/TRBV12-4 | TGTGCCAGCAGTTTTGCAGATAACTATGGCTACACCTTC | CASSFADNYGYTF
TRBJ2-7 | . | TRBD2 | TRBV19 | TGTGCCAGTAGTATAGTAGCGGGATACGAGCAGTACTTC | CASSIVAGYEQYF
TRBJ1-1 | . | . | TRBV3-1/TRBV3-2 | TGTGCCAGCAGCCAGGGACACCGGAACACTGAAGCTTTCTTT | CASSQGHRNTEAFF
TRBJ1-5 | . | TRBD1 | TRBV19 | TGTGCCAGTAGTATAGGGGGCAGGGGGCACAATCAGCCCCAGCATTTT | CASSIGGRGHNQPQHF
TRBJ1-6 | once | TRBD1 | TRBV5-1 | TGCGCCAGTCGCCATGGAACTACCGGGACAGGGGGATATTCACCCCTCCACTTT | CASRHGTTGTGGYSPLHF
TRBJ1-4 | . | . | TRBV4-2 | TGTGCCAGCAGCCAAGAAAAGACAGTACCCTCAACTAATGAAAAACTGTTTTTT | CASSQEKTVPSTNEKLFF
TRBJ1-5 | . | . | TRBV18 | TGTGCCAGCTCACCTTCGGTGCAGGTTAGCAATCAGCCCCAGCATTTT | CASSPSVQVSNQPQHF
TRBJ1-2 | . | . | TRBV6-5 | TGTGCCAGCAGACAGACAGCCCTCGAGGGCTACACCTTC | CASRQTALEGYTF
TRBJ1-6 | . | . | TRBV2 | TGTGCCAGCAGGGAAACCGGGACACCGATTTCACCCCTCCACTTT | CASRETGTPISPLHF
TRBJ2-5 | . | . | TRBV3-1/TRBV3-2 | TGTGCCAGCAGCCAAGAGAGGATAAGAAGTTCGGGGACCCAGTACTTC | CASSQERIRSSGTQYF
TRBJ2-1 | . | . | TRBV18 | TGTGCCAGCTCACCACCAAGGAGTAGCTCCTACAATGAGCAGTTCTTC | CASSPPRSSSYNEQFF
TRBJ1-1 | . | . | TRBV5-4 | TGTGCCAGCAGGGCACTGAACACTGAAGCTTTCTTT | CASRALNTEAFF
TRBJ1-3 | . | TRBD1 | TRBV3-1/TRBV3-2 | TGTGCCAGCAGCACTTGGACAGGGTGGAACACCATATATTTT | CASSTWTGWNTIYF
TRBJ2-2 | . | TRBD2 | TRBV11-2 | TGTGCCAGCAGCTTACGGGCCAGAGCGGGACTAGAAACCGGGGAGCTGTTTTTT | CASSLRARAGLETGELFF
TRBJ2-5 | . | TRBD2 | TRBV3-1/TRBV3-2 | TGTGCCAGCAGCCAATTTACTAGCGGGGGGGCAGGGACCCAGTACTTC | CASSQFTSGGAGTQYF
TRBJ1-2 | . | TRBD1 | TRBV29-1 | TGCAGCGGTGGATCCGGGACAGGGAACTATGGCTACACCTTC | CSGGSGTGNYGYTF